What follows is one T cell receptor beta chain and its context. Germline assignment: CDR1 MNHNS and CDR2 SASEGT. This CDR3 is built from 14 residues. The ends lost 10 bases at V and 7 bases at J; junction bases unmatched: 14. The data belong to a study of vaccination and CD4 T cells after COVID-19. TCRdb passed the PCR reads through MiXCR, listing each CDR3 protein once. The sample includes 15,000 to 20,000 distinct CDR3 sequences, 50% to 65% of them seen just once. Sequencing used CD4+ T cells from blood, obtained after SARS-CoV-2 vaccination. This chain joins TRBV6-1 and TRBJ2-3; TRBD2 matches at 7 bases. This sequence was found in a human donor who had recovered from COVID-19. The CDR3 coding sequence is TGTGCCATCCTACCCGGACTAGGTATAAATACGCAGTATTTT. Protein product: CAILPGLGINTQYF.